These T cell receptor beta chains were read from a single sample in a study of OX40 agonist ivuxolimab in advanced cancers. TCRdb keeps only in-frame clones here, not all; method: immunoSEQ multiplex PCR. The sample lists 30,000 to 45,000 clones, roughly four fifths occurring once. The input for sequencing was CD4+ or CD8+ T cells sorted from blood, taken in a trial of the OX40 agonist ivuxolimab. These receptors were obtained from an adult with an advanced solid tumor such as melanoma, head and neck, liver or kidney cancer. The CDR3 runs from the conserved cysteine through the conserved F or W. The D gene is left open where the match is weak. For some rows the clone size is stated as once, few or many, or as a class when expanded; others skip it.

D	J	V	size	DNA	CDR3
TRBD2	TRBJ2-2	TRBV5-4	few	TGTGCCAGCAGCTTGGCTAGCGGAAGCACCGGGGAGCTGTTTTTT	CASSLASGSTGELFF
NA	TRBJ1-1	TRBV19	NA	TGTGCCAGTACTACGGACAGATTAGCCACTGAAGCTTTCTTT	CASTTDRLATEAFF
NA	TRBJ2-7	TRBV5-8	NA	TGTGCCAGCAGCTTGAGTGATGGGGTCGAGCAGTACTTC	CASSLSDGVEQYF
NA	TRBJ1-1	TRBV5-1	NA	TGCGCCAGCAGCTTTTCAGGGGACACTGAAGCTTTCTTT	CASSFSGDTEAFF
NA	TRBJ2-2	TRBV6-5	NA	TGTGCCAGCAGTTATTCGGGACTTTCCACCGGGGAGCTGTTTTTT	CASSYSGLSTGELFF
TRBD2	TRBJ2-3	TRBV5-4	NA	TGTGCCAGCAGCTCAGTAGCGGGGGCCGATACGCAGTATTTT	CASSSVAGADTQYF
NA	TRBJ1-1	TRBV2	NA	TGTGCCAGCATCCAGGGGAAGACTGAAGCTTTCTTT	CASIQGKTEAFF
TRBD1	TRBJ1-6	TRBV2	NA	TGTGCCAGCGGGTTAGGACAGGGGAATTCACCCCTCCACTTT	CASGLGQGNSPLHF
TRBD1	TRBJ2-1	TRBV5-1	NA	TGCGCCAGCAGCTTGGCCCGTGGGACAGGGGTTGGCAATGAGCAGTTCTTC	CASSLARGTGVGNEQFF
TRBD1	TRBJ2-7	TRBV19	NA	TGTGCCAGTAGCCGAAGGACAGGGGGCTACGAGCAGTACTTC	CASSRRTGGYEQYF
TRBD1	TRBJ2-1	TRBV4-2	NA	TGTGCCAGCAGCCAGGGACAGGGTGAGGATGAGCAGTTCTTC	CASSQGQGEDEQFF
TRBD1	TRBJ1-2	TRBV5-6	few	TGTGCCAGCAGTGTTACAGGGGTTGTGGGCTATGGCTACACCTTC	CASSVTGVVGYGYTF
TRBD1	TRBJ1-6	TRBV9	NA	TGTGCCAGCAGCGTAACCGGGACAGAAAATTCACCCCTCCACTTT	CASSVTGTENSPLHF
NA	TRBJ2-1	TRBV2	NA	TGTGCCAGCAGGTGGGACGGAGGTTACAATGAGCAGTTCTTC	CASRWDGGYNEQFF
NA	TRBJ1-5	TRBV7-2	NA	TGTGCCAGCAGCTTACGTAACACAGCCCAGCATTTT	CASSLRNTAQHF
TRBD1	TRBJ1-2	TRBV6-5	NA	TGTGCCAGCAGACCAACAGGGGGCTATGGCTACACCTTC	CASRPTGGYGYTF
TRBD1	TRBJ1-1	TRBV19	once	TGTGCCAGTAGTGTCCGCGGGACAGGGACTTTAGGGAACACTGAAGCTTTCTTT	CASSVRGTGTLGNTEAFF
NA	TRBJ2-7	TRBV2	NA	TGTGCCAGCACCGAGGGTAGCAGGGGATACGAGCAGTACTTC	CASTEGSRGYEQYF
TRBD1	TRBJ2-6	TRBV5-4	NA	TGTGCCAGCAGCTATGGACAGGGGAGCTCTGGGGCCAACGTCCTGACTTTC	CASSYGQGSSGANVLTF
NA	TRBJ2-5	TRBV19	NA	TGTGCCAGTAGTATGGACATCAGCCAAGAGACCCAGTACTTC	CASSMDISQETQYF
TRBD1	TRBJ2-5	TRBV4-1	NA	TGCGCCAGCAGCCAATTCCGGGACAGGGGGGCAGAGACCCAGTACTTC	CASSQFRDRGAETQYF
NA	TRBJ1-1	TRBV28	NA	TGTGCCAGCAGTTTCCCAGGCTCCGCGCGACAAGCTTTCTTT	CASSFPGSARQAFF
NA	TRBJ2-7	TRBV7-6	NA	TGTGCCAGCAGCTTAGGTGCGGGCAGCTCCTACGAGCAGTACTTC	CASSLGAGSSYEQYF
TRBD1	TRBJ2-1	TRBV7-3	few	TGTGCCAGCAGACTGGGACAGGGTAGGGGCAATGAGCAGTTCTTC	CASRLGQGRGNEQFF
NA	TRBJ1-3	TRBV30	NA	TGTGCCTGGCTCAGTGGAAACACCATATATTTT	CAWLSGNTIYF
TRBD1	TRBJ1-2	TRBV30	medium-sized	TGTGCCTGGAGTAGGGACAGCAACTATGGCTACACCTTC	CAWSRDSNYGYTF
NA	TRBJ2-7	TRBV29-1	NA	TGCAGCTTCTGGACATCCCCGGGCTACGAGCAGTACTTC	CSFWTSPGYEQYF
TRBD1	TRBJ1-6	TRBV2	NA	TGTGCCAGCAGGATACTAACGGGGACAGAGAATTCACCCCTCCACTTT	CASRILTGTENSPLHF
NA	TRBJ2-2	TRBV7-8	NA	TGTGCCAGCAGCTTTAGCCAAGGGAGACCCGCGAACACCGGGGAGCTGTTTTTT	CASSFSQGRPANTGELFF
NA	TRBJ2-7	TRBV20-1	NA	TGCAGTGCTAGATTTACCTACGAGCAGTACTTC	CSARFTYEQYF
NA	TRBJ2-7	TRBV11-2	NA	TGTGCCAGCAGCCCCGTGGGTATCGAGCAGTACTTC	CASSPVGIEQYF
TRBD1	TRBJ1-6	TRBV19	NA	TGTGCCAGTAGTCCCTCGGGACAGTTTGGCGGTTATTCACCCCTCCACTTT	CASSPSGQFGGYSPLHF
TRBD1	TRBJ1-2	TRBV9	NA	TGTGCCAGCAGCGTTCACCCGACAGGGGGCGACGGAGGGGGCTACACCTTC	CASSVHPTGGDGGGYTF
NA	TRBJ2-7	TRBV21-1	NA	TGTGCCAGCGGGGACGGGTCCTACGAGCAGTACTTC	CASGDGSYEQYF
NA	TRBJ1-3	TRBV5-1	NA	TGCGCCAGCAGCCTAACCGGACAGCTTGGAAACACCATATATTTT	CASSLTGQLGNTIYF
NA	TRBJ2-5	TRBV28	NA	TGTGCCACGCGGAGGACAGACCAAGAGACCCAGTACTTC	CATRRTDQETQYF
NA	TRBJ2-5	TRBV6-5	NA	TGTGCCAGCAGTTACTGGGAGACCCAGTACTTC	CASSYWETQYF
TRBD2	TRBJ2-1	TRBV15	NA	TGTGCCACCAGCAGAGTAGCTCAGACTAGCGGGAGAAAAAATGAGCAGTTCTTC	CATSRVAQTSGRKNEQFF
NA	TRBJ1-5	TRBV30	few	TGTGCCTGGAGCCACAGGGATCGGCAGCCCCAGCATTTT	CAWSHRDRQPQHF
NA	TRBJ1-5	TRBV21-1	NA	TGTGCCAGCAGCAAAAAGGGTAGGACTTGCCCCGTTAATCAGCCCCAGCATTTT	CASSKKGRTCPVNQPQHF
NA	TRBJ2-6	TRBV5-6	NA	TGTGCCAGCAGCTTGAATGGTCGCTCTGGGGCCAACGTCCTGACTTTC	CASSLNGRSGANVLTF
NA	TRBJ2-7	TRBV27	once	TGTGCCAGCAGTTTATCTTCCGGGGGCGACGAGCAGTACTTC	CASSLSSGGDEQYF
NA	TRBJ2-1	TRBV5-1	NA	TGCGCCAGCAGCTTGGAGGGGAGCTCCTACAATGAGCAGTTCTTC	CASSLEGSSYNEQFF
NA	TRBJ1-4	TRBV20-1	NA	TGCTGCCAACAAGGGGAAAAACTGTTTTTT	CCQQGEKLFF
NA	TRBJ1-4	TRBV6-1	NA	TGTGCCAGCAGTCGTAGTGAAAAACTGTTTTTT	CASSRSEKLFF
NA	TRBJ2-5	TRBV19	few	TGTGCCAGTAGTCCCTCGGGACGTGGAGAGACCCAGTACTTC	CASSPSGRGETQYF
TRBD1	TRBJ1-6	TRBV5-6	NA	TGTGCCAGCAGCTTGGTGTCAGGGACAGGTAATTCACCCCTCCACTTT	CASSLVSGTGNSPLHF
NA	TRBJ2-7	TRBV7-2	NA	TGTGCCAGCAGCTTAGGTCCCTCCGGGCAGGCGAGGTACTACGAGCAGTACTTC	CASSLGPSGQARYYEQYF
NA	TRBJ1-5	TRBV19	NA	TGTGCCAGTAGTATGCAGGGGCCCCATCAGCCCCAGCATTTT	CASSMQGPHQPQHF
NA	TRBJ2-5	TRBV6-1	NA	TGTGCCAGCAGTGATTTTGGCAGGGGGGTCCAAGAGACCCAGTACTTC	CASSDFGRGVQETQYF
NA	TRBJ2-1	TRBV28	few	TGTGCCAGCAGCTCCCAGGGAGGGGGCTACAATGAGCAGTTCTTC	CASSSQGGGYNEQFF
NA	TRBJ2-1	TRBV5-1	once	TGCGCCAGCTCCCTGGGAAATGAGCAGTTCTTC	CASSLGNEQFF
TRBD2	TRBJ2-2	TRBV6-1	NA	TGTGCCAGCAGAGCGGGGGCGGCCCCCGGGGAGCTGTTTTTT	CASRAGAAPGELFF
TRBD2	TRBJ2-1	TRBV14	NA	TGTGCCAGCAGCCAAGATGCCCCGCTAGCGGGGGGGTCTTTTGAGCAGTTCTTC	CASSQDAPLAGGSFEQFF